Sequencing of this T cell receptor beta chain was carried out in a study of a mutant IDH1 vaccine in newly diagnosed glioma. About the research overall: Patients began vaccination 4-6 weeks after radiotherapy alone, or with temozolomide cycles.

Documented time point: week 11, during vaccination. Doses consisted of 300 ug of mutant IDH1 20-mer peptide each, paired with topical imiquimod. Every donor had a new WHO grade 3 or 4 astrocytoma that was IDH1-mutant, with loss of nuclear ATRX. This clone appeared a single time. Its cognate antigen is unknown. Germline values: CDR1 MNHNS, CDR2 SASEGT. Trimming pared 7 bases from V and 2 bases from J, leaving 8 bases between. This CDR3 contains 12 residues. Clones were sequenced by immunoSEQ multiplex PCR, and TCRdb holds only the in-frame ones, with some missing. The sample includes tens of thousands of clones, 80% of them seen just once.

The sequence came from a man in his fifties or sixties with glioma. V gene TRBV6-1 combines with J gene TRBJ1-1, with no clear D. The sequenced sample was PBMCs, obtained from a glioma patient whose treatment included an IDH1 peptide vaccine. For the CDR3, the DNA is TGTGCCAGCATAAAGCAAAACACTGAAGCTTTCTTT. Amino acid sequence: CASIKQNTEAFF.